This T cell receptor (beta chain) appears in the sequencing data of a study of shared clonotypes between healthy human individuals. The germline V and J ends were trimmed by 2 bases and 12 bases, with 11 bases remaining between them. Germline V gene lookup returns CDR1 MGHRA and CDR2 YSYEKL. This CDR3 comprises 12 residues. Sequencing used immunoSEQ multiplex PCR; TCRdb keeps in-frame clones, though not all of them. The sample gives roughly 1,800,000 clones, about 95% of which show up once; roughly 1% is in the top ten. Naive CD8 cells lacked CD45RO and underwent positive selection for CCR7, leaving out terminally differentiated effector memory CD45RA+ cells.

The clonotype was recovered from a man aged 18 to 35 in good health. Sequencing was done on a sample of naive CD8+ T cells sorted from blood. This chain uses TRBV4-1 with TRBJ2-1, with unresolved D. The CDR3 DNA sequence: TGCGCCAGCAGCCAACCCGACTCGTGGCAGTTCTTC. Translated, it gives CASSQPDSWQFF.